This T cell receptor (beta chain) was documented in a study of T cell clones after liver transplantation. Study details: Liver transplant recipients had immunosuppression withdrawal attempted within 2 years. Apart from three HCV-positive recipients, transplants were for non-autoimmune, non-viral reasons.

Here immunoSEQ multiplex PCR was the method, and the copy in TCRdb shows in-frame clones only, minus some. The sample consists of roughly 72,000 clones, roughly 80% of them appearing once. Looked up from germline, CDR1 is DFQATT and CDR2 is SNEGSKA (reference sequence). The CDR3 loop spans 11 amino acids. The V end lost 4 bases, the J end lost 8 bases, and 9 bases lay between the germline ends. Study outcomes and limitations: Low donor cell numbers restricted donor-reactive repertoire measurement in a couple of subjects. Compared with third party-reactive sequences, donor-reactive ones declined more, independent of withdrawal success.

This clone has a single count. Its antigen is as yet unknown. This receptor was taken from a human patient who received a liver transplant. The graft donor may have given rise to some T cells. The chain links TRBV20-1 to TRBJ2-1, with D unclear. The source material was CD4+ T cells from blood, sampled about 50 months after liver transplant. As DNA, the CDR3 is TGCAGTGCTAATATTCAGGATGAGCAGTTCTTC. Protein product: CSANIQDEQFF.